These T cell receptor beta chains were read from a single sample in a study of blood T cells in healthy people across ages. TCRdb fed the 5' RACE reads into MiXCR, producing one record per CDR3 protein. Counted here are about 290,000 distinct CDR3 sequences, roughly 26% occurring once; the ten biggest clones make up about 30%. Sequencing was carried out using blood. These receptors came from a woman aged 70-85 years in good health. Both conserved end residues are part of each CDR3. A D gene is named only where the DNA matches it firmly. Clone size is shown for a subset of rows, as once, few, many or a class of expanded clone.

v_call	d_call	j_call	clone_size	cdr3_aa	cdr3_nt
TRBV7-9	TRBD1	TRBJ2-5	few	CASSLGQGPQETQYF	TGTGCCAGCAGCTTAGGACAGGGTCCCCAAGAGACCCAGTACTTC
TRBV25-1	NA	TRBJ1-1	NA	CASSDDQNTEAFF	TGTGCCAGCAGTGACGACCAGAACACTGAAGCTTTCTTT
TRBV7-2	TRBD2	TRBJ2-7	few	CASSLFLAGGSYEQYF	TGTGCCAGCAGCTTATTTTTGGCGGGAGGCTCCTACGAGCAGTACTTC
TRBV12-3/TRBV12-4	TRBD2	TRBJ2-3	NA	CASSFGKAGTTDTQYF	TGTGCCAGCAGTTTTGGGAAAGCGGGAACAACAGATACGCAGTATTTT
TRBV2	NA	TRBJ1-5	NA	CASSEGRRDQPQHF	TGTGCCAGCAGTGAGGGACGGCGAGATCAGCCCCAGCATTTT
TRBV3-1	NA	TRBJ1-3	NA	CASSQDLNTIYF	TGTGCCAGCAGCCAAGACCTGAACACCATATATTTT
TRBV4-2	NA	TRBJ2-1	NA	CASSQDLSGAPSYNEQFF	TGTGCCAGCAGCCAAGATTTATCGGGAGCCCCCTCCTACAATGAGCAGTTCTTC
TRBV6-6	NA	TRBJ2-7	few	CASSYRDRTYEQYF	TGTGCCAGCAGTTATCGGGACCGTACCTACGAGCAGTACTTC
TRBV20-1	NA	TRBJ2-3	NA	CSAGGWGDTQYF	TGCAGTGCTGGGGGTTGGGGGGATACGCAGTATTTT
TRBV5-1	TRBD2	TRBJ2-7	NA	CASPLPGLHTYEQYF	TGCGCCAGTCCCCTTCCGGGACTACACACCTACGAGCAGTACTTC
TRBV9	TRBD1	TRBJ1-1	NA	CASSVAPSGTGGPRVNTEAFF	TGTGCCAGCAGCGTAGCCCCTTCGGGGACAGGGGGGCCTCGAGTGAACACTGAAGCTTTCTTT
TRBV4-3	NA	TRBJ2-5	NA	CASSRETSPTDTQYF	TGCGCCAGCAGCCGGGAAACTAGCCCAACAGATACCCAGTACTTC
TRBV2	NA	TRBJ2-1	few	CASLIGNEQFF	TGTGCCAGTCTCATAGGCAATGAGCAGTTCTTC
TRBV20-1	NA	TRBJ2-1	NA	CSARALMSNHNEQFF	TGCAGTGCTAGAGCTCTGATGAGCAACCACAATGAGCAGTTCTTC
TRBV5-1	TRBD2	TRBJ2-7	NA	CASSSTSGTSYEQYF	TGCGCCAGCAGCTCGACTAGCGGGACCTCCTACGAGCAGTACTTC
TRBV20-1	TRBD2	TRBJ2-7	NA	CSAYSSGRRYEQYF	TGCAGTGCTTATAGTAGCGGGAGACGTTACGAGCAGTACTTC
TRBV7-2	TRBD2	TRBJ2-4	NA	CASSSRTSGSRNIQYF	TGTGCCAGCAGCTCAAGGACTAGCGGGAGTAGGAACATTCAGTACTTC
TRBV3-1	TRBD2	TRBJ2-3	few	CASSQRTSGGTGTQYF	TGTGCCAGCAGCCAAAGGACTAGCGGGGGCACGGGTACGCAGTATTTT
TRBV7-2	TRBD1	TRBJ1-6	NA	CASSRQGYNSPLHF	TGTGCCAGCAGTCGACAGGGATATAATTCACCCCTCCACTTT
TRBV14	NA	TRBJ2-7	NA	CASSRTESSYEQYF	TGTGCCAGCAGCCGGACAGAAAGCTCCTACGAGCAGTACTTC
TRBV5-1	NA	TRBJ2-7	NA	CASGRESRYEHYF	TGCGCCAGCGGGCGAGAGAGCCGCTACGAGCATTACTTC
TRBV5-1	TRBD1	TRBJ1-2	NA	CASSPGQGVYGYTF	TGCGCCAGCAGCCCGGGACAGGGGGTCTATGGCTACACCTTC
TRBV5-1	TRBD2	TRBJ2-1	NA	CASSLEGLAGEGEQFF	TGCGCCAGCAGCTTGGAAGGACTAGCGGGAGAGGGTGAGCAGTTCTTC
TRBV6-5	TRBD2	TRBJ2-5	NA	CASTGTSGTETQYF	TGTGCCAGCACGGGGACTAGCGGGACGGAGACCCAGTACTTC
TRBV2	NA	TRBJ2-4	NA	CASSGGTLAKNIQYF	TGTGCCAGCAGTGGCGGGACCTTAGCCAAAAACATTCAGTACTTC
TRBV3-1	NA	TRBJ1-3	NA	CASQSSGNTIYF	TGTGCCAGTCAAAGCTCTGGAAACACCATATATTTT
TRBV7-8	TRBD1	TRBJ1-1	NA	CANSLTGTANTEAFF	TGTGCCAACAGCTTGACCGGGACAGCGAACACTGAAGCTTTCTTT
TRBV20-1	NA	TRBJ1-2	NA	CSATRGMRGYTF	TGCAGTGCTACCAGGGGTATGCGGGGCTACACCTTC
TRBV6-2/TRBV6-3	NA	TRBJ2-3	few	CASSYPETDTQYF	TGTGCCAGCAGTTACCCAGAAACAGATACGCAGTATTTT
TRBV18	NA	TRBJ2-7	NA	CASSPSAHYEQYF	TGTGCCAGCTCACCAAGTGCCCACTACGAGCAGTACTTC
TRBV11-2	TRBD1	TRBJ2-7	few	CASSVPSGQGGGEQYF	TGTGCCAGCAGCGTACCCTCGGGACAGGGAGGGGGCGAGCAGTACTTC
TRBV7-9	NA	TRBJ1-4	NA	CASSSTDLLPSRLFF	TGTGCCAGCAGCTCCACAGATCTCCTCCCTAGTAGACTGTTTTTT
TRBV3-1	TRBD2	TRBJ2-1	NA	CASSPGPSGSKGEQFF	TGTGCCAGCAGCCCAGGGCCTAGCGGGAGTAAGGGTGAGCAGTTCTTC
TRBV20-1	NA	TRBJ2-5	few	CSARPPRGREQETQYF	TGCAGTGCCCGCCCCCCCCGAGGACGGGAACAAGAGACCCAGTACTTC
TRBV7-9	NA	TRBJ1-1	NA	CASSYRGGTTEAFF	TGTGCCAGCAGCTACCGCGGGGGGACGACTGAAGCTTTCTTT
TRBV20-1	NA	TRBJ1-4	NA	CSAKSGEKLFF	TGCAGTGCTAAGTCCGGAGAAAAACTGTTTTTT